The following is a TCR beta chain sequence with its context. TCRdb keeps only in-frame clones here, not all; method: immunoSEQ multiplex PCR. The data show about 91,000 clones, 80% to 85% seen once. This entry belongs to a study of OX40 agonist ivuxolimab in advanced cancers. Background on the study: Patients with prior anti-PD-1, anti-PD-L1 or anti-CTLA-4 therapy were eligible; 40% had some.

The CDR3 is 14 residues long. CDR1 MNHNY and CDR2 SVGAGI come from the germline V gene (reference sequence). Between the trimmed V and J ends, which lost 5 bases and 2 bases, there was a span of 12 bases. The chain uses TRBV6-6 and TRBJ2-5; possibly TRBD2 for D (7 bases). This receptor was identified in an adult with an advanced solid tumor such as melanoma, head and neck, liver or kidney cancer. The source material was CD4+ or CD8+ T cells sorted from blood, sampled in a trial of the OX40 agonist ivuxolimab. The CDR3 is CASSPGGSQETQYF. In nucleotides, the CDR3 is TGTGCCAGCAGTCCGGGGGGCTCACAAGAGACCCAGTACTTC.